Described below is a single TCR beta chain sequence and its context. Its antigen is unidentified. The data are from a study of vaccination effects on CD4 cells after COVID-19. On the study more broadly: Participants were vaccinated with two doses of either the BNT162b2 or mRNA-1273 vaccine. Study outcomes and limitations: Clones that were induced by infection or by vaccine showed marked contraction late after vaccination. In vaccinees who were healthy, merely 1 out of 255 vaccine-induced clones cross-reacted with common cold coronaviruses.

Ahead of sequencing, the ViraFEST assay grew antigen-specific CD4+ T cells using viral peptide pools. A roughly 11-day culture period preceded the isolation of CD4+ T cells. Method: immunoSEQ multiplex PCR; TCRdb's copy keeps in-frame clones and lacks some. The sample yields approximately 54,000 clones, 75% to 90% seen once. Germline CDR1 LNHNV, CDR2 YYDKDF (reference sequence). The CDR3 extends over 15 amino acids. V lost 3 bases, J lost 0 bases, and 9 bases lay in between. V and J are TRBV15 and TRBJ1-5; D is perhaps TRBD1 (5 bases). The input for sequencing was CD4+ T cells from PBMCs cultured with HCoV-229E spike peptides, taken before COVID-19 vaccination. This sequence was found in a human donor who received a COVID-19 vaccine. Here the CDR3 reads CATSRRDGSNQPQHF. CDR3 nucleotide sequence: TGTGCCACCAGCAGGAGGGACGGTAGCAATCAGCCCCAGCATTTT. Combining the CDR3 with reference TRBV15 and TRBJ1-5 gives the whole variable domain DAMVIQNPRYQVTQFGKPVTLSCSQTLNHNVMYWYQQKSSQAPKLLFHYYDKDFNNEADTPDNFQSRRPNTSFCFLDIRSPGLGDTAMYLCATSRRDGSNQPQHFGDGTRLSIL.